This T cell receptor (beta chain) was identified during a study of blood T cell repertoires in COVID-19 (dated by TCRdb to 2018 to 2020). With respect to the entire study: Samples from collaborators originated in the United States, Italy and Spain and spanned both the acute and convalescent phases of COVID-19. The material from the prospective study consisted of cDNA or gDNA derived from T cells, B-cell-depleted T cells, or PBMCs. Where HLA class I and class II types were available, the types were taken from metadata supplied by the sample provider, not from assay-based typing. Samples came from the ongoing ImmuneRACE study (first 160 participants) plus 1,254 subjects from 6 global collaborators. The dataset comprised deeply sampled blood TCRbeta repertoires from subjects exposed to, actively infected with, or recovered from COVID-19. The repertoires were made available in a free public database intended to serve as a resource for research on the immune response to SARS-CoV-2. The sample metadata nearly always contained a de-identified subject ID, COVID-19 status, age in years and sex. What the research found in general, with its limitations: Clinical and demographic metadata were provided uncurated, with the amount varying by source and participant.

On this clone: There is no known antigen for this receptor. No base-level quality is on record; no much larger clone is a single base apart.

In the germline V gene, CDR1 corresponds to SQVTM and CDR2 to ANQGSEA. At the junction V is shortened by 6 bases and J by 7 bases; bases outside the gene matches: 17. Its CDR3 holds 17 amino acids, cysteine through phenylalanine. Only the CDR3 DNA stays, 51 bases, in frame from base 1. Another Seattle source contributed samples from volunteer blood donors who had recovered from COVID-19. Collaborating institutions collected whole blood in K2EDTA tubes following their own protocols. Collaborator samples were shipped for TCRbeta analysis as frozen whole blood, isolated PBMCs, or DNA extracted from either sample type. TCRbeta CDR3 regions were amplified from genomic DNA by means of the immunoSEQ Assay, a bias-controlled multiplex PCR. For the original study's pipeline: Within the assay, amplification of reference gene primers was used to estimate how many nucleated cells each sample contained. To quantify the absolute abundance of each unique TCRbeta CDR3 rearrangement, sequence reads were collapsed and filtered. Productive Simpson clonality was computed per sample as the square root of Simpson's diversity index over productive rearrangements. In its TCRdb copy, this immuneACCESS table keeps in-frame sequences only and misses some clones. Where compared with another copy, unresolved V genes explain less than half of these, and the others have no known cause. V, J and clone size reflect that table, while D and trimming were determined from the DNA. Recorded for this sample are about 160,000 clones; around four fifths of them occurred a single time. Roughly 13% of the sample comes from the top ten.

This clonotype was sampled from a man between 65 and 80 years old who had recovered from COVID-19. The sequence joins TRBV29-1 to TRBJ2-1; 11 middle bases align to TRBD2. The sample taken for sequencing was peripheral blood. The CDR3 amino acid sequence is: CSVGGGLAGGSWNEQFF. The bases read TGCAGCGTCGGGGGAGGGCTAGCGGGGGGATCATGGAATGAGCAGTTCTTC.